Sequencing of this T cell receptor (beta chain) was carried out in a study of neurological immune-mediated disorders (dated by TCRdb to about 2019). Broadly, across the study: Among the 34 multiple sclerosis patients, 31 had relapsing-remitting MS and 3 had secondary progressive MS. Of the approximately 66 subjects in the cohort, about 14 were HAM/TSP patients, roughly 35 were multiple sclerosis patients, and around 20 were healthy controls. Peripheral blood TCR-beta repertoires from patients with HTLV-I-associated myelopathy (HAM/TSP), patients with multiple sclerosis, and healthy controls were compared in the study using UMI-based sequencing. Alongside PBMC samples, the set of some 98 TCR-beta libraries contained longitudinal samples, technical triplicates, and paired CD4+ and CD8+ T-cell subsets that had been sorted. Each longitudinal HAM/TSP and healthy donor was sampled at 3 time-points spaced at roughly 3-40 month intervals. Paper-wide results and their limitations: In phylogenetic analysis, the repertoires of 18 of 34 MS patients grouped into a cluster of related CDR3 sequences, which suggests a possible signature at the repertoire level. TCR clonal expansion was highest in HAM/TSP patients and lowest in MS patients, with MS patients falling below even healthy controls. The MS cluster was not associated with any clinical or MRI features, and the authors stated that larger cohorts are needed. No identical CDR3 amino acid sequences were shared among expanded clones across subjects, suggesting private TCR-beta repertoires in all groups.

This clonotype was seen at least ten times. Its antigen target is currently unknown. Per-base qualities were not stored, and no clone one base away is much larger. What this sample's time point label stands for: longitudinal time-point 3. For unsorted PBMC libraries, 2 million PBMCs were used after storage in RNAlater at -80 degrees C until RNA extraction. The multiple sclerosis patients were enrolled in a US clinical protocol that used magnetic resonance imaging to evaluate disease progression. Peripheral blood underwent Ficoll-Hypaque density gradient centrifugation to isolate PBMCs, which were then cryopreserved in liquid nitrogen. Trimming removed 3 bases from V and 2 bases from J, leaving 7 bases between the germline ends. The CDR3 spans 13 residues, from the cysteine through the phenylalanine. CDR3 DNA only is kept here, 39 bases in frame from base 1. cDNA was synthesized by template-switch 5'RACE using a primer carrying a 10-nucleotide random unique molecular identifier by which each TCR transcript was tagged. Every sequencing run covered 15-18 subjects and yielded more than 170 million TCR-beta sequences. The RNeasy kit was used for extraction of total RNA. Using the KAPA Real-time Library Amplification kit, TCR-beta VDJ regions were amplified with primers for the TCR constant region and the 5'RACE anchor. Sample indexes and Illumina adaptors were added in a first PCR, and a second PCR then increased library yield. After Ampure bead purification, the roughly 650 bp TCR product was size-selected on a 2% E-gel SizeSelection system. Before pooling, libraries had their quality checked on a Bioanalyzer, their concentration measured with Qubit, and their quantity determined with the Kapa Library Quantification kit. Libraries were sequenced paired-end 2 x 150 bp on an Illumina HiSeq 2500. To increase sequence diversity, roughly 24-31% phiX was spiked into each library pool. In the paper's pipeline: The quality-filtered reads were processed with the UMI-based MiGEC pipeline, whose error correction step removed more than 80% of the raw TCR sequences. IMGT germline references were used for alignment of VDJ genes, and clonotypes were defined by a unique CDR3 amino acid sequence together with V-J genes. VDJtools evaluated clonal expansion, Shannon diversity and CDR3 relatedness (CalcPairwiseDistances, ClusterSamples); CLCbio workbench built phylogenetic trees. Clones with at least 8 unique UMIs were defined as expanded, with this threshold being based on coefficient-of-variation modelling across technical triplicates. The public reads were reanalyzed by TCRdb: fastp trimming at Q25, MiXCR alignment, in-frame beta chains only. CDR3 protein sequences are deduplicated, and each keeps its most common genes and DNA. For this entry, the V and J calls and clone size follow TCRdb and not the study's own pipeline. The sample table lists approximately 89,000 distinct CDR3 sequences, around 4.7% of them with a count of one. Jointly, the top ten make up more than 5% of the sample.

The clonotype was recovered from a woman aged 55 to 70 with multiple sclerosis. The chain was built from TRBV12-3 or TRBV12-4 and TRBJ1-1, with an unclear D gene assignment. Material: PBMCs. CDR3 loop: CASSFLRNTEAFF. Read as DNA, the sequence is TGTGCCAGCAGTTTTCTCCGAAACACTGAAGCTTTCTTT.